Presented here are 25 T cell receptor beta chains from one specimen sequenced in a study of blood T cell repertoires in COVID-19 (dated by TCRdb to 2018 to 2020). Receptor amplification or capture employed the immunoSEQ multiplex PCR assay. Drawn from immuneACCESS, this table holds only the in-frame rearrangements with V and J called that TCRdb kept. Clones are partly lost; checked studies trace under half to an unresolved V gene and leave the rest unexplained. Counted in this sample were 300,000 to 400,000 clones; around 89% of them appeared once. 4% of the sample is in the top ten clones. Sequencing input: peripheral blood. All receptors derive from a woman aged 50 to 65 with active or convalescent COVID-19.

This clone was seen only a few times. The chain has TRBV7-2 and TRBJ1-2, with TRBD1 matching over 7 bases. Germline-derived CDR1 and CDR2 are SGHTA and FQGNSA. After removal of 5 bases from V and 6 bases from J, the junction contained 6 bases not matched to a gene. The CDR3 is made up of 13 amino acids. The CDR3 DNA reads TGTGCCAGCAGCCCTCGGACAGGCGATGGCTACACCTTC. Its protein product is CASSPRTGDGYTF.

The rearrangement uses TRBV7-9 and TRBJ2-2; 10 bases fit TRBD2. The CDR3 is made up of 14 amino acids. Germline V gene data show CDR1 as SEHNR and CDR2 as FQNEAQ (reference sequence). The V segment lost 6 bases and the J segment 6 bases; nucleotides outside the gene matches: 4. The CDR3 nucleotides are TGTGCCAGCAGACCAGGGACTAGCGCCGGGGAGCTGTTTTTT. This sequence encodes CASRPGTSAGELFF.

This chain connects TRBV6-5 to TRBJ1-2; possibly TRBD1 for D (5 bases). V lost 6 bases and J lost 5, with 7 bases in between. CDR1 MNHEY and CDR2 SVGAGI come from the germline V gene. The CDR3 covers 11 residues. CDR3 sequence: CASRKGYGYTF. For the CDR3, the DNA is TGTGCCAGCAGGAAGGGGTATGGCTACACCTTC.

The chain recombines TRBV5-1 with TRBJ2-2, with 7 positions matching TRBD1. Germline CDR1 reads SGHRS; CDR2 reads YFSETQ. CDR3 length equals 13 residues. Trimming cost V 8 bases and J 4 bases; bases outside gene matches: 5. CDR3: CASKQGSTGELFF. As DNA, the CDR3 is TGCGCCAGTAAACAGGGGTCCACCGGGGAGCTGTTTTTT.

The chain recombines TRBV11-2 with TRBJ1-4; D not certain. Germline CDR1 SGHAT, CDR2 FQNNGV. The CDR3 contains 13 residues. V shed 0 bases and J shed 8 bases, with 7 bases lying between them. The CDR3 sequence: CASSLDRAEKLFF. The CDR3 bases are TGTGCCAGCAGCTTAGATCGAGCCGAAAAACTGTTTTTT.

The CDR3 bases are TGTGCCAGCAGTGACGCTAGCGGGAGCACAGATACGCAGTATTTT. It translates to CASSDASGSTDTQYF. This chain uses TRBV25-1 with TRBJ2-3, with 8 bases fitting TRBD2. Looked up from germline, CDR1 is MGHDK and CDR2 is SYGVNS. J gave up 0 bases and V 3 bases, and 2 bases lay outside the gene matches. The CDR3 is made up of 15 amino acids.

J is TRBJ1-3 and V is TRBV27, with 7 bases that match TRBD1. Trimming took 1 base from V and 4 from J; bases not matched to a gene: 4. The CDR3 has 15 amino acids. Germline CDR1 is MNHEY and CDR2 is SMNVEV (reference sequence). The CDR3 region has the DNA TGTGCCAGCAGTTTATATAGGGGGCAAGGAAACACCATATATTTT. It is translated as CASSLYRGQGNTIYF.

A single count supports this clone. The CDR3, as DNA: TGTGCCAGTAGTAGGGCTAAAGGCTCCTACGAGCAGTACTTC. The encoded protein is CASSRAKGSYEQYF. The chain employs TRBV19 and TRBJ2-7; no reliable D call. This CDR3 is 14 amino acids long. Germline lookup yields CDR1 LNHDA and CDR2 SQIVND (reference sequence). Trimming removed 4 bases at V and 0 bases at J, with 10 bases between. Using reference TRBV19 and TRBJ2-7 for the parts outside the CDR3, the full variable domain is DGGITQSPKYLFRKEGQNVTLSCEQNLNHDAMYWYRQDPGQGLRLIYYSQIVNDFQKGDIAEGYSVSREKKESFPLTVTSAQKNPTAFYLCASSRAKGSYEQYFGPGTRLTVT.

The table lists this clone with a count of one. The CDR3 loop reads CASSRTRSMSGGSPLHF. As DNA, the CDR3 is TGTGCCAGTAGTAGGACGCGGTCAATGAGCGGTGGGTCACCCCTCCACTTT. The chain has TRBV19 and TRBJ1-6; D is uncertain. Between the trimmed V and J ends, which lost 4 bases and 10 bases, there was a span of 23 bases. Germline-derived CDR1 and CDR2 are LNHDA and SQIVND (reference sequence). The length of the CDR3 is 17 residues.

The chain combines TRBV4-2 with TRBJ1-2, with D possibly matching TRBD1 (5 bases). Trimming shortened V by 1 base and J by 6 bases, and 15 bases separated the two germline ends. Germline V gene lookup returns CDR1 LGHNA and CDR2 YNFKEQ. The CDR3 has 15 amino acids. The CDR3 DNA sequence: TGTGCCAGCAGCCAAGCTGCGGGGCTTTCCCATGGCTACACCTTC. This encodes CASSQAAGLSHGYTF.

CDR3 DNA: TGCGCCAGCGGGCGACTAGCGGCCGGGGAGCTGTTTTTT. Amino acid sequence: CASGRLAAGELFF. The chain is built from TRBV5-1 and TRBJ2-2, with 9 bases identical to TRBD2. V gave up 7 bases and J gave up 6 bases; unmatched junction bases: 4. Germline CDR1 SGHRS, CDR2 YFSETQ. There are 13 residues in the CDR3.

V is TRBV11-2 and J is TRBJ2-2, with a possible D match to TRBD1 (5 bases). The CDR3 loop spans 18 amino acids. V lost 3 bases and J 4 bases, leaving 21 bases between the germline ends. Germline V CDR1 and CDR2: SGHAT, FQNNGV. CDR3 protein: CASSFSARAPSATGELFF. The CDR3 DNA sequence: TGTGCCAGCAGCTTTTCAGCCAGGGCCCCTTCCGCCACCGGGGAGCTGTTTTTT.

This chain joins TRBV9 and TRBJ1-3; D possibly corresponds to TRBD1 (5 bases). V was shortened by 2 bases and J by 4 bases, with 10 bases between the two germline ends. Germline V lookup: CDR1 SGDLS, CDR2 YYNGEE. The CDR3 length is 14 residues. CDR3 protein: CASSVQGPGNTIYF. The CDR3 DNA follows: TGTGCCAGCAGCGTTCAGGGTCCCGGAAACACCATATATTTT.

V gene TRBV11-2 combines with J gene TRBJ2-7; D gene unclear. The V gene's germline CDR1 is SGHAT and CDR2 FQNNGV. V lost 0 bases, J lost 0 bases, and 12 bases lay in between. The CDR3 spans 16 residues. In DNA, the CDR3 is TGTGCCAGCAGCTTAGATACATCCTACTACTCCTACGAGCAGTACTTC. This translates into CASSLDTSYYSYEQYF.

This chain uses TRBV29-1 with TRBJ2-2; D is uncertain. This CDR3 contains 12 residues. Germline CDR1 is SQVTM and CDR2 is ANQGSEA. The V end was cut by 2 bases, the J end by 6 bases, with 7 bases between. This chain's CDR3 is CSVETLPGELFF. CDR3 bases: TGCAGCGTTGAAACATTACCCGGGGAGCTGTTTTTT.

This chain uses TRBV10-3 with TRBJ1-3; 10 bases align to TRBD1. The CDR3 has 15 amino acids. CDR1 and CDR2 (germline): ENHRY, SYGVKD. The junction had 3 bases not matched to a gene; V was cut back by 3 bases and J by 4 bases. This chain's CDR3 is CAISERQGAGNTIYF. As DNA, the CDR3 is TGTGCCATCAGTGAAAGACAGGGGGCGGGAAACACCATATATTTT.

The chain combines TRBV6-2 or TRBV6-3 with TRBJ1-2, with D possibly matching TRBD1 (5 bases). Germline-derived CDR1 and CDR2 are MNHEY and SVGEGT. This CDR3 spans 17 amino acids. V was pared by 6 bases and J by 2 bases, with 22 bases between. The CDR3 region has the DNA TGTGCCAGCAGCCCTCCGGCAGGGAGGGTAGGCAACTATGGCTACACCTTC. It encodes CASSPPAGRVGNYGYTF.

The chain couples TRBV7-9 to TRBJ1-2; weak D call: TRBD1 (5 bases). The V gene lost 3 bases and the J gene lost 3 bases, with 11 bases spanning the gap. The CDR3 is 14 residues long. Looked up from germline, CDR1 is SEHNR and CDR2 is FQNEAQ (reference sequence). The CDR3 reads CASSLSSGDYGYTF. The CDR3 DNA is TGTGCCAGCAGCTTGAGTTCGGGGGACTATGGCTACACCTTC.

V usage is TRBV29-1 and J usage is TRBJ2-1; 11 bases agree with TRBD2. Losses at the gene ends were 4 bases for V and 4 bases for J; bases not matched to a gene: 9. The germline V gene has CDR1 SQVTM and CDR2 ANQGSEA. The length of the CDR3 is 16 residues. CDR3 DNA sequence: TGCAGCGTTGCCCTTAAACTAGCGGGAGAGTACAATGAGCAGTTCTTC. Protein product: CSVALKLAGEYNEQFF.

The V and J genes are TRBV5-4 and TRBJ1-1; 7 bases align to TRBD1. Trimming removed 4 bases from V and 4 bases from J; junction bases left unmatched: 7. The length of the CDR3 is 14 residues. Per germline, CDR1 SGHNT and CDR2 YYREEE (reference sequence). The CDR3 region is CASSPGQVITEAFF. In DNA, the CDR3 is TGTGCCAGCAGCCCAGGACAGGTGATCACTGAAGCTTTCTTT.

This chain links TRBV29-1 with TRBJ2-1, with 11 bases identical to TRBD1. CDR1 and CDR2 (germline): SQVTM, ANQGSEA. The CDR3 totals 14 residues. The V gene end was trimmed by 7 bases and the J gene end by 8 bases; junction bases not matched to a gene: 10. DNA for the CDR3: TGCAGCGCCCCGCCCGGGACAGGGGGAGATGAGCAGTTCTTC. Its protein is CSAPPGTGGDEQFF.

V is TRBV6-2 or TRBV6-3 and J is TRBJ2-1; D possibly corresponds to TRBD2 (5 bases). Trimming removed 6 bases at V and 7 bases at J, with 10 bases between. CDR3 length: 12 residues. CDR1 MNHEY and CDR2 SVGEGT come from the germline V gene. The CDR3 region has the DNA TGTGCCAGCAGCTGGAGAGGGAATGAGCAGTTCTTC. As protein: CASSWRGNEQFF.

V gene TRBV4-3 combines with J gene TRBJ2-1; D not certain. V was cut by 0 bases and J by 10 bases, with 13 bases left in between. This CDR3 is 14 amino acids long. CDR1 and CDR2 (germline): LGHNA, YSLEER. The CDR3: CASSQDPSSREQFF. The DNA for the CDR3 is TGCGCCAGCAGCCAAGATCCGAGTTCTAGGGAGCAGTTCTTC.

V is TRBV7-8 and J is TRBJ2-7; D call uncertain. The CDR3 is made up of 15 amino acids. Germline-derived CDR1 and CDR2 are SGHVS and FQNEAQ. V lost 5 bases and J 3 bases, leaving 17 bases between the germline ends. The CDR3 nucleotides are TGTGCCAGCAGCCCCTTCGGGTCTTCCATCTACGAGCAGTACTTC. Protein sequence: CASSPFGSSIYEQYF. The whole variable domain, filled in from reference TRBV7-8 and TRBJ2-7, reads GAGVSQSPRYKVAKRGQDVALRCDPISGHVSLFWYQQALGQGPEFLTYFQNEAQLDKSGLPSDRFFAERPEGSVSTLKIQRTQQEDSAVYLCASSPFGSSIYEQYFGPGTRLTVT.

This clone has more than one count but fewer than ten. The chain recombines TRBV6-2 or TRBV6-3 with TRBJ2-2; D possibly corresponds to TRBD1 (5 bases). The V gene's germline CDR1 is MNHEY and CDR2 SVGEGT. Trimming took 0 bases from V and 3 from J, leaving 8 bases between them. The CDR3 is 15 residues long. The chain's CDR3 is CASSYSGQDTGELFF. CDR3 DNA sequence: TGTGCCAGCAGTTACTCGGGGCAGGACACCGGGGAGCTGTTTTTT.